Below are 14 T cell receptor beta chains sequenced from a single sample in a study of CD8+ T cells in alopecia areata. As to treatment: oral pan-JAK inhibitor, 5-10 mg twice daily. In each case, RNA was isolated and then reverse transcribed into cDNA as the sequencing template. The table came from immunoSEQ multiplex PCR; TCRdb's copy has only in-frame clones and leaves some out. The sample holds some 200,000 clones, less than 75% seen once. The material sequenced was CD4+ T cells sorted from blood, taken at week 4, from a patient treated with tofacitinib. The receptors here all came from a human donor with alopecia areata.

The rearrangement links TRBV6-5 to TRBJ1-2; D unresolved. V was clipped by 8 bases and J by 5 bases, with 18 bases between them. Germline values: CDR1 MNHEY, CDR2 SVGAGI. This CDR3 region has 14 residues. The DNA of the CDR3 is TGTGCCAGCTCCTTCGACCGGGCCCCATATGGCTACACCTTC. It codes for CASSFDRAPYGYTF.

The chain links TRBV4-3 to TRBJ2-3, with TRBD1 as a possible D gene (6 bases). V lost 2 bases, J lost 9 bases, and 12 bases lay in between. Per the germline V gene, CDR1 is LGHNA and CDR2 is YSLEER. CDR3 length: 13 residues. This CDR3 is CASSQSQGNTQYF. The DNA for the CDR3 is TGCGCCAGCAGCCAATCCCAGGGGAACACGCAGTATTTT.

V usage is TRBV30 and J usage is TRBJ2-7; 12 bases align to TRBD2. V lost 0 bases and J lost 4; bases outside the gene matches: 1. Per the germline V gene, CDR1 is GTSNPN and CDR2 is SVGIG (reference sequence). This CDR3 comprises 14 residues. The CDR3 sequence: CAWSVGTSGYEQYF. The DNA for the CDR3 is TGTGCCTGGAGTGTTGGGACTAGCGGGTACGAGCAGTACTTC.

The chain employs TRBV30 and TRBJ1-2, with D possibly being TRBD1 (6 bases). V shed 5 bases and J shed 4 bases, with 14 bases lying between them. The CDR3 runs to 13 residues. Germline V gene data show CDR1 as GTSNPN and CDR2 as SVGIG (reference sequence). The CDR3 loop is CAWEQGMGYGYTF. CDR3 nucleotide sequence: TGTGCCTGGGAGCAGGGGATGGGCTATGGCTACACCTTC.

The chain has TRBV6-6 and TRBJ1-2; no definite D call. The germline V and J ends were trimmed by 8 bases and 8 bases, with 9 bases remaining between them. Per germline, CDR1 MNHNY and CDR2 SVGAGI (reference sequence). The CDR3 runs to 10 residues. Here the CDR3 reads CASRPGGYTF. DNA for the CDR3: TGTGCCAGCCGTCCCGGAGGCTACACCTTC.

The chain recombines TRBV30 with TRBJ1-3, with D maybe TRBD1 (6 bases). From germline, CDR1 is GTSNPN and CDR2 SVGIG (reference sequence). The CDR3 extends over 14 amino acids. V was shortened by 7 bases and J by 0 bases, with 13 bases between the two germline ends. CDR3 sequence: CASPGHNSGNTIYF. CDR3 coding DNA: TGTGCCTCCCCGGGACACAACTCTGGAAACACCATATATTTT.

With respect to this clone: The junction departs from germline at one end; a sequencing error may be responsible. This chain joins TRBV7-2 and TRBJ1-6; TRBD1 agrees at 8 bases. Per germline, CDR1 SGHTA and CDR2 FQGNSA. The CDR3 length is 14 residues. The CDR3 loop reads CASSSVRGPNPLSF. CDR3 DNA: TGTGCCAGCAGTTCTGTCAGGGGGCCCAACCCCCTATCTTTT.

The rearrangement links TRBV30 to TRBJ2-1, with 7 bases that match TRBD2. The CDR3 contains 13 residues. CDR1 is GTSNPN and CDR2 is SVGIG in the germline V gene (reference sequence). After removal of 1 base from V and 9 bases from J, the junction contained 6 bases not matched to a gene. In nucleotides, the CDR3 is TGTGCCTGGAGTGGTTGGGGGGGTGGTGAGCAGTTCTTC. This gives the protein CAWSGWGGGEQFF.

The chain employs TRBV30 and TRBJ2-2, with TRBD1 matching 7 bases. The V segment lost 4 bases and the J segment 1 base; nucleotides outside the gene matches: 9. Germline lookup yields CDR1 GTSNPN and CDR2 SVGIG (reference sequence). The CDR3 spans 16 residues. The CDR3 is CAWTKARGLNTGELFF. The CDR3 bases are TGTGCCTGGACCAAAGCCAGGGGGTTGAACACCGGGGAGCTGTTTTTT. The entire variable domain, with the rest obtained from reference TRBV30 and TRBJ2-2, is as follows: SQTIHQWPATLVQPVGSPLSLECTVEGTSNPNLYWYRQAAGRGLQLLFYSVGIGQISSEVPQNLSASRPQDRQFILSSKKLLLSDSGFYLCAWTKARGLNTGELFFGEGSRLTVL.

The chain employs TRBV27 and TRBJ1-1, with D unresolved. CDR1 is MNHEY and CDR2 is SMNVEV in the germline V gene (reference sequence). The CDR3 length is 13 residues. Trimming pared 7 bases from V and 0 bases from J, leaving 9 bases between. The CDR3 DNA sequence: TGTGCCAGCAACCTGAAGGTGAACACTGAAGCTTTCTTT. This codes for CASNLKVNTEAFF.

This clone was seen a few times. The chain carries TRBV11-3 and TRBJ2-2; the match to TRBD1 covers 8 bases. There are 15 residues in the CDR3. Germline V CDR1 and CDR2: SGHNT, YENEEA. Losses at the gene ends were 3 bases for V and 1 base for J; bases not matched to a gene: 1. The chain's CDR3 is CASSFGTGNTGELFF. The CDR3, as DNA: TGTGCCAGCAGCTTCGGGACAGGGAACACCGGGGAGCTGTTTTTT.

This clone was seen a few times. The genes are TRBV19 and TRBJ1-2; D perhaps matches TRBD1 (5 bases). The CDR3 is 14 amino acids. Germline CDR1 reads LNHDA; CDR2 reads SQIVND (reference sequence). Trimming took 5 bases from V and 4 from J, leaving 14 bases between them. CDR3 DNA sequence: TGTGCCAGTAGTGGGATGGGGGACTTCTATGGCTACACCTTC. Translating it yields CASSGMGDFYGYTF.

This clone has only a few counts. The same CDR3 can be traced to other DNA sequences in this sample. The J gene is TRBJ1-5, the V gene TRBV6-1; D uncertain. Trimming cost V 2 bases and J 2 bases, with 4 bases left between them. The length of the CDR3 is 13 residues. From germline, CDR1 is MNHNS and CDR2 SASEGT. The CDR3 reads CASSEQGNQPQHF. CDR3 sequence (DNA): TGTGCCAGCAGTGAACAGGGCAATCAGCCCCAGCATTTT.

The V gene is TRBV25-1, the J gene TRBJ2-7; D is perhaps TRBD2 (6 bases). This CDR3 comprises 11 residues. Germline CDR1 MGHDK, CDR2 SYGVNS. V was pared by 2 bases and J by 9 bases, with 8 bases between. In DNA, the CDR3 is TGTGCCAGCAGTGAAGTGGGAGGGCAGTACTTC. Residues: CASSEVGGQYF.